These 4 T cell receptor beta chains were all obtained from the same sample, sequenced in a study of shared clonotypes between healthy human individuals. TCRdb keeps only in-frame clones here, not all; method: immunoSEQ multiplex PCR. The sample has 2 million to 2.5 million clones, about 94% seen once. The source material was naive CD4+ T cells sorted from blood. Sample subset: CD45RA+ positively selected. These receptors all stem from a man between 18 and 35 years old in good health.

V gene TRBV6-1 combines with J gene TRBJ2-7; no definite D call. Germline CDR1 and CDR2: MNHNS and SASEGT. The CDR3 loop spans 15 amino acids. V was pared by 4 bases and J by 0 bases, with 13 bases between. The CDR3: CASSVEGWGSYEQYF. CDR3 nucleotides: TGTGCCAGCAGTGTCGAAGGCTGGGGCTCCTACGAGCAGTACTTC.

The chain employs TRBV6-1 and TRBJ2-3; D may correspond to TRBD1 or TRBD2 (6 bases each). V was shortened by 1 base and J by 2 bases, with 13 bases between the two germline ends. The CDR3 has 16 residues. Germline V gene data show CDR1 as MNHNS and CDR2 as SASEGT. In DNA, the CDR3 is TGTGCCAGCAGTGAAGGTCGGGGGCTAAACACAGATACGCAGTATTTT. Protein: CASSEGRGLNTDTQYF.

The CDR3 DNA reads as TGTGCCAGCAGCCCGCAGGGCCTTAGGGAAAAACTGTTTTTT. Encoded protein: CASSPQGLREKLFF. The gene calls are TRBV2 and TRBJ1-4; tentatively, D is TRBD1 (5 bases). The ends were cut back, 6 bases at V and 8 bases at J, with 16 bases in the middle. Germline V CDR1 and CDR2: SNHLY, FYNNEI. The CDR3 spans 14 residues. Together with reference TRBV2 and TRBJ1-4, the CDR3 gives the full variable domain: EPEVTQTPSHQVTQMGQEVILRCVPISNHLYFYWYRQILGQKVEFLVSFYNNEISEKSEIFDDQFSVERPDGSNFTLKIRSTKLEDSAMYFCASSPQGLREKLFFGSGTQLSVL.

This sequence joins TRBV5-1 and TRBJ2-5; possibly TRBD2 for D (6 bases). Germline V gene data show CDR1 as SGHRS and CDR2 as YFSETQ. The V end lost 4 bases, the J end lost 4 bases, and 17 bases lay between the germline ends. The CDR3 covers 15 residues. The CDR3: CASSPGSRGGETQYF. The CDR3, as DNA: TGCGCCAGCAGCCCGGGCTCCCGGGGAGGAGAGACCCAGTACTTC.